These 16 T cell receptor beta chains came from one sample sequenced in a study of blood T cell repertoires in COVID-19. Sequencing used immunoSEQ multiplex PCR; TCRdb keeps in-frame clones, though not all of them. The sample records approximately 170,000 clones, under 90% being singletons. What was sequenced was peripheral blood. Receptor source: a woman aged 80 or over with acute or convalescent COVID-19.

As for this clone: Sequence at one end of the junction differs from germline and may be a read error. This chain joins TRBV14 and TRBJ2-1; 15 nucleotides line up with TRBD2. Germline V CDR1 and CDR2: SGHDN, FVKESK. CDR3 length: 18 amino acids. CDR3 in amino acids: CASSPPGLAGGSDNEQFF. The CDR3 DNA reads TGTGCCAGCAGCCCACCGGGACTAGCGGGGGGCTCCGACAATGAGCAGTTCTTC.

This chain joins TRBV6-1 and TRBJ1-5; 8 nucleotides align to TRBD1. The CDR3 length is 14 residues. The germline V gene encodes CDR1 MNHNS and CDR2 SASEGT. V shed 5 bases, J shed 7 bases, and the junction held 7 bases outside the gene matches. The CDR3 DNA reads TGTGCCAGCAGTTGGACAGGGAACAGGCAGCCCCAGCATTTT. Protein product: CASSWTGNRQPQHF.

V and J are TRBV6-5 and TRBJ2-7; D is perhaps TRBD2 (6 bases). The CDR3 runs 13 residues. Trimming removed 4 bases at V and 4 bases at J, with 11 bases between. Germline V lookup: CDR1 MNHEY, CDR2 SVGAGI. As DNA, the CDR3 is TGTGCCAGCAGTTCGGGAGAAGTTTACGAGCAGTACTTC. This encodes CASSSGEVYEQYF.

The CDR3 DNA reads TGTGCCAGCGTGGGACTAGCGGGCCTCAATGAGCAGTTCTTC. Translating gives CASVGLAGLNEQFF. The rearrangement joins TRBV11-2 to TRBJ2-1; 12 nucleotides match TRBD2. The germline CDR1 and CDR2 sequences are SGHAT and FQNNGV. Unmatched junction bases numbered 5, after V lost 8 bases and J lost 6 bases. There are 14 residues in the CDR3.

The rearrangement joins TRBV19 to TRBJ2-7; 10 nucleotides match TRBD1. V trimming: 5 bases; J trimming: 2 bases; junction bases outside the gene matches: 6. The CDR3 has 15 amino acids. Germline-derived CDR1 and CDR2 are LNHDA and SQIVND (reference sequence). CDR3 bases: TGTGCCAGTAGTCCTACGACAGGGGGCCCCTACGAGCAGTACTTC. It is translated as CASSPTTGGPYEQYF.

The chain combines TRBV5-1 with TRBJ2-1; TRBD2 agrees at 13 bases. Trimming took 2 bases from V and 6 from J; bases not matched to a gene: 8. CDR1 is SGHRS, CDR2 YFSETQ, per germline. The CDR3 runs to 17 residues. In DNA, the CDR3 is TGCGCCAGCAGCTTAACTAGCGGGGGGGTCCTCTTCAATGAGCAGTTCTTC. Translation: CASSLTSGGVLFNEQFF.

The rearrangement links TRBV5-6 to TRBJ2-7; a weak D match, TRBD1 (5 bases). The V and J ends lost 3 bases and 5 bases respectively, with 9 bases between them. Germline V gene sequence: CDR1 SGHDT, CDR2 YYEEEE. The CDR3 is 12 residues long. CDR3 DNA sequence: TGTGCCAGCAGCTATCAGGGTCACGAGCAGTACTTC. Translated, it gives CASSYQGHEQYF.

CDR3 in DNA: TGTGCCAGCAGCTTAGTACTTGTGACAGGAATTTACAATGAGCAGTTCTTC. Protein product: CASSLVLVTGIYNEQFF. This chain joins TRBV7-2 and TRBJ2-1, with D possibly being TRBD1 (6 bases). This CDR3 is 17 amino acids long. V lost 1 base, J lost 4 bases, and 17 bases lay in between. Germline loops: CDR1 SGHTA, CDR2 FQGNSA.

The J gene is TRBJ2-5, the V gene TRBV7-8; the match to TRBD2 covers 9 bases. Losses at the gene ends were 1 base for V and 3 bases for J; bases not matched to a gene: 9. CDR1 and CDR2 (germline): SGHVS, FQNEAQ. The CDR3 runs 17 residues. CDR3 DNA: TGTGCCAGCAGCTTAGGGTTGCGGGGGGGCAAGGAAGAGACCCAGTACTTC. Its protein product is CASSLGLRGGKEETQYF.

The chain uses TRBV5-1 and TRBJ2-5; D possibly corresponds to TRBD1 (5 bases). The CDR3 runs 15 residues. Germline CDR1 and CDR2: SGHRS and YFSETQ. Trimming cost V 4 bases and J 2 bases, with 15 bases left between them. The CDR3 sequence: CASSALASGQETQYF. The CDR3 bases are TGCGCCAGCAGCGCATTAGCTTCAGGGCAAGAGACCCAGTACTTC.

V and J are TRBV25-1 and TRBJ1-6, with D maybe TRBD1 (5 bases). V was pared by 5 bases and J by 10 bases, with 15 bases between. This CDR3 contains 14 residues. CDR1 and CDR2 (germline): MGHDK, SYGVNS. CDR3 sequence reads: CASSWGADRSPLHF. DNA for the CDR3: TGTGCCAGCAGTTGGGGCGCTGACCGATCACCCCTCCACTTT. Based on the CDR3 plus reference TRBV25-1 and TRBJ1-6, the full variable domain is EADIYQTPRYLVIGTGKKITLECSQTMGHDKMYWYQQDPGMELHLIHYSYGVNSTEKGDLSSESTVSRIRTEHFPLTLESARPSHTSQYLCASSWGADRSPLHFGNGTRLTVT.

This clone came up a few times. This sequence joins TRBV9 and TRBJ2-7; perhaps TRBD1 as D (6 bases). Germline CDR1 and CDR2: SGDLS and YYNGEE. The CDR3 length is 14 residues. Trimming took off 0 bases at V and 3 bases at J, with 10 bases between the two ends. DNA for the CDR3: TGTGCCAGCAGCGTAGGGGGGCCCAACTACGAGCAGTACTTC. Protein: CASSVGGPNYEQYF. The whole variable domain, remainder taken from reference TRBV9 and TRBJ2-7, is DSGVTQTPKHLITATGQRVTLRCSPRSGDLSVYWYQQSLDQGLQFLIQYYNGEERAKGNILERFSAQQFPDLHSELNLSSLELGDSALYFCASSVGGPNYEQYFGPGTRLTVT.

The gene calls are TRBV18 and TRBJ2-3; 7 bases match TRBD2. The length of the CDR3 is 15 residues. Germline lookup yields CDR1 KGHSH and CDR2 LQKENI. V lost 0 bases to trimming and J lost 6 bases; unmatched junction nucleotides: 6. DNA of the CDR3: TGTGCCAGCTCACCACCGTCTTCCGGGGGGGATACGCAGTATTTT. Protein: CASSPPSSGGDTQYF. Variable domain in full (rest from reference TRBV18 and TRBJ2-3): NAGVMQNPRHLVRRRGQEARLRCSPMKGHSHVYWYRQLPEEGLKFMVYLQKENIIDESGMPKERFSAEFPKEGPSILRIQQVVRGDSAAYFCASSPPSSGGDTQYFGPGTRLTVL.

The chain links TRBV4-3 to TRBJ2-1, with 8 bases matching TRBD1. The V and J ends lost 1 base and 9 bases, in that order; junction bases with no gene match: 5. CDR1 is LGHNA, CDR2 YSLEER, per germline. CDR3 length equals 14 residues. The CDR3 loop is CASSQGRQGTEQFF. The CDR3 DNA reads TGCGCCAGCAGCCAAGGGCGACAGGGGACTGAGCAGTTCTTC.

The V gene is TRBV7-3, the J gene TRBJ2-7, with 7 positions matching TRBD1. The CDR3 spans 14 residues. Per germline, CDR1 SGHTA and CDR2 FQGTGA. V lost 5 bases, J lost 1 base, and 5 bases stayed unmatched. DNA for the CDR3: TGTGCCAGCAGCCCCTGGGACAGTTCCTACGAGCAGTACTTC. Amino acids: CASSPWDSSYEQYF. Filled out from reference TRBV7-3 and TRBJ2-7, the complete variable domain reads GAGVSQTPSNKVTEKGKYVELRCDPISGHTALYWYRQSLGQGPEFLIYFQGTGAADDSGLPNDRFFAVRPEGSVSTLKIQRTERGDSAVYLCASSPWDSSYEQYFGPGTRLTVT.

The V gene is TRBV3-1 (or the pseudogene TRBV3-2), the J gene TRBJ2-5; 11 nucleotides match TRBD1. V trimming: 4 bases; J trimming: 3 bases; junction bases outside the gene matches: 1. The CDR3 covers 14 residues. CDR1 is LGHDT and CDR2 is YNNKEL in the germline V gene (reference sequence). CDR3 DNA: TGTGCCAGCAGCCGGGGACAGGGGGAAGAGACCCAGTACTTC. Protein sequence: CASSRGQGEETQYF.